This record concerns one T cell receptor (beta chain) sequence. This CDR3 is 16 amino acids long. Germline assignment: CDR1 ENHRY and CDR2 SYGVKD. V shed 9 bases, J shed 4 bases, and the junction held 11 bases outside the gene matches. This sample is drawn from a study of blood T cell repertoires in COVID-19. Assay used: immunoSEQ multiplex PCR; TCRdb lists only in-frame clones, some missing. The data show around 12,000 clones, roughly 84% seen once. The receptor was derived from a human donor in a cohort sampled during active COVID-19. The sample consisted of peripheral blood. V is TRBV10-3 and J is TRBJ2-2; the match to TRBD2 covers 10 bases. The CDR3 spells CAIPKALAGSTGELFF. CDR3 DNA: TGTGCCATTCCCAAAGCACTAGCGGGGTCCACCGGGGAGCTGTTTTTT.